The clone carrying this TCR beta chain was seen only once. What it binds is unknown. These data come from a study of blood T cells in healthy people across ages. Study-level information: Capture by template switching was about one barcoded beta molecule per two T cells.

Study-level findings and limits: Estimated diversity, derived from one million T cells, was regarded as an underestimate.

Germline CDR1 LGHNA, CDR2 YSLEER. Trimming took off 2 bases at V and 5 bases at J, with 15 bases between the two ends. The CDR3 totals 16 residues. Next came a second PCR, run for about 7 to 12 cycles, which used a sample-barcoded 5' primer along with a J-beta primer mix. TCRdb re-called the 5' RACE reads through MiXCR, storing one row per CDR3 protein. The sample yields fewer than 1,000,000 distinct CDR3 sequences, approximately 48% seen once. Every participating donor contributed about 10 milliliters of peripheral blood through a draw. Isolating PBMCs gave at least 6 million of these cells per sample.

The chain recombines TRBV4-3 with TRBJ2-2; D possibly uses TRBD1 or TRBD2 (5 bases each). This TCR derives from a man aged 60 to 69 in good health. The sample comprised blood. The CDR3 DNA is TGCGCCAGCAGCCAACCCATGGGCTGGGGGACCGGGGAGCTGTTTTTT. The encoded protein is CASSQPMGWGTGELFF.